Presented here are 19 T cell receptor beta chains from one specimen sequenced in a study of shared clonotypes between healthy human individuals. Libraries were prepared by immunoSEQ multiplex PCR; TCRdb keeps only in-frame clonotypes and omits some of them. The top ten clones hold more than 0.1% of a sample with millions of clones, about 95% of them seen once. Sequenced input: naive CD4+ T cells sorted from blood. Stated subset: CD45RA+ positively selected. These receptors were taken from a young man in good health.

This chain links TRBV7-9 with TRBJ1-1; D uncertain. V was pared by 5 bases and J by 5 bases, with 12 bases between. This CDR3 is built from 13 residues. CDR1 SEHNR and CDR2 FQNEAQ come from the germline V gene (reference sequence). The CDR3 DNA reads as TGTGCCAGCAGCCCCCCGAGTCGGACTGAAGCTTTCTTT. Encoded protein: CASSPPSRTEAFF.

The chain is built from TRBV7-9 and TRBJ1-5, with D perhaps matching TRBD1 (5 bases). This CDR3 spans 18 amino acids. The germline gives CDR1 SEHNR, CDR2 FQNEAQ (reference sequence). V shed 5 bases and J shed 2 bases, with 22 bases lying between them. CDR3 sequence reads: CASSPATYGDGGNQPQHF. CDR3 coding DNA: TGTGCCAGCAGCCCAGCAACCTACGGGGACGGAGGCAATCAGCCCCAGCATTTT.

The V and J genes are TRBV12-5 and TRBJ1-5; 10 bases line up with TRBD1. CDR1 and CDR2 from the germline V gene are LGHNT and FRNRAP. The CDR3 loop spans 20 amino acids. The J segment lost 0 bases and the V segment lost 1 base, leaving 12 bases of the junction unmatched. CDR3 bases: TGTGCTAGTGGTTTGGGTGGTCGGGACAGGGGTTCCATTAGCAATCAGCCCCAGCATTTT. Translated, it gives CASGLGGRDRGSISNQPQHF.

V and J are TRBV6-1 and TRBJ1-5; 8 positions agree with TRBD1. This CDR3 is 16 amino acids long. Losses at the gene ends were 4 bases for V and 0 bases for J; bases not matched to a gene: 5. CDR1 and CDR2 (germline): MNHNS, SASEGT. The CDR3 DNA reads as TGTGCCAGCAGTGCCGACAGGGGAGGTAGCAATCAGCCCCAGCATTTT. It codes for CASSADRGGSNQPQHF.

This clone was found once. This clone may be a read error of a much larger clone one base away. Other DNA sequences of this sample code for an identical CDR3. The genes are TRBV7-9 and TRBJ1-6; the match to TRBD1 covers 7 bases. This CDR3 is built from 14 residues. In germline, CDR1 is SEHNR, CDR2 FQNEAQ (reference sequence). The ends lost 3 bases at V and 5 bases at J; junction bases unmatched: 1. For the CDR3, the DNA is TGTGCCAGCAGCTTGGGACAGAATAATTCACCCCTCCACTTT. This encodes CASSLGQNNSPLHF.

The CDR3 sequence: CATIPGTEETQYF. Here the CDR3 DNA reads TGCGCCACCATCCCCGGGACAGAAGAGACCCAGTACTTC. The rearrangement uses TRBV10-2 and TRBJ2-5; 7 nucleotides line up with TRBD1. The CDR3 has 13 amino acids. The germline V gene encodes CDR1 WSHSY and CDR2 SAAADI. V was pared by 10 bases and J by 3 bases, with 8 bases of the junction left unmatched.

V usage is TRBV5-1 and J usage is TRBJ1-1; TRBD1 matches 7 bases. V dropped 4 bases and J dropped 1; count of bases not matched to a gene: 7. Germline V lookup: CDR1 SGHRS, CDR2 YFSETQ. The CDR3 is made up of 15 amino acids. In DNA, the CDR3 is TGCGCCAGCAGCCAGGGGGACAGCCCGAACACTGAAGCTTTCTTT. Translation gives CASSQGDSPNTEAFF. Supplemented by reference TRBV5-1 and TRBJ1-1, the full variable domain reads KAGVTQTPRYLIKTRGQQVTLSCSPISGHRSVSWYQQTPGQGLQFLFEYFSETQRNKGNFPGRFSGRQFSNSRSEMNVSTLELGDSALYLCASSQGDSPNTEAFFGQGTRLTVV.

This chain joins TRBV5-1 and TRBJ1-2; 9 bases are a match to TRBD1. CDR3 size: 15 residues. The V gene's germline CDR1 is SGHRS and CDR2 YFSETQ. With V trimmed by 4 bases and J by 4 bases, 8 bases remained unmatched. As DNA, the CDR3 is TGCGCCAGCAGCCAGGACAGGGGACTCCCCTATGGCTACACCTTC. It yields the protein CASSQDRGLPYGYTF.

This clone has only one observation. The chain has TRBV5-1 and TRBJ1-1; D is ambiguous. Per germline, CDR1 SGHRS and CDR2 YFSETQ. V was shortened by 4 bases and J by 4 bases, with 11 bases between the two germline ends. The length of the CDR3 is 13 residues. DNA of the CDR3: TGCGCCAGCAGCAATGACATACCCACTGAAGCTTTCTTT. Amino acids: CASSNDIPTEAFF.

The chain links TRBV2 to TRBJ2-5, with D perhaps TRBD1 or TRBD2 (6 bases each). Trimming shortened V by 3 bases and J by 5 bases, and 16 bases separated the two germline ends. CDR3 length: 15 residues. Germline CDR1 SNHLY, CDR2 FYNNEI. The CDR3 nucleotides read TGTGCCAGCAGTGAGCAACAGGGAGGTGGGGAGACCCAGTACTTC. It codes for CASSEQQGGGETQYF.

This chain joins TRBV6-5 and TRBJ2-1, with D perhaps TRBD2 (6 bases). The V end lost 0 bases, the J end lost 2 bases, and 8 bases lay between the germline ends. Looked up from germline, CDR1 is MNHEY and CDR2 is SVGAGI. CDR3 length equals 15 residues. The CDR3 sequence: CASSYSVAAYNEQFF. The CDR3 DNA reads TGTGCCAGCAGTTACTCGGTAGCGGCCTACAATGAGCAGTTCTTC.

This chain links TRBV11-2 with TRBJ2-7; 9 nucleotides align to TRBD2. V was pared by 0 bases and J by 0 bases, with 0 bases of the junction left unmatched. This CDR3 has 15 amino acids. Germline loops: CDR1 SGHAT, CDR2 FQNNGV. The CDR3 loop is CASSLELAGSYEQYF. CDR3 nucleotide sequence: TGTGCCAGCAGCTTAGAACTAGCGGGCTCCTACGAGCAGTACTTC.

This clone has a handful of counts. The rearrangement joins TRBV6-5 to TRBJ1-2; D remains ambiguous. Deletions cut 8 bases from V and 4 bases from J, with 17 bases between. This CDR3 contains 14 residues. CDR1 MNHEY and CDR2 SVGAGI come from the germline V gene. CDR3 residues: CASYAAGLPYGYTF. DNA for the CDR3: TGTGCCAGCTATGCAGCGGGCCTTCCCTATGGCTACACCTTC.

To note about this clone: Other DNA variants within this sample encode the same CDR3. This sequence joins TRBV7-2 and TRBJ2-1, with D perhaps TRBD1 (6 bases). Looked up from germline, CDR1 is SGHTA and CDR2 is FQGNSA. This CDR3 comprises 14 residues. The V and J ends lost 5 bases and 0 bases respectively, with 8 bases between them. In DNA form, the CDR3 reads TGTGCCAGCAGCCCGGACAGCTCCTACAATGAGCAGTTCTTC. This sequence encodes CASSPDSSYNEQFF.

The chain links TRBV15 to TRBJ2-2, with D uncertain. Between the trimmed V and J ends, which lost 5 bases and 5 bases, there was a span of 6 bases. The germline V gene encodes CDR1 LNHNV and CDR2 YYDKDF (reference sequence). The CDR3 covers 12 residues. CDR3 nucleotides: TGTGCCACCAGCCAACGGACCGGGGAGCTGTTTTTT. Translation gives CATSQRTGELFF.

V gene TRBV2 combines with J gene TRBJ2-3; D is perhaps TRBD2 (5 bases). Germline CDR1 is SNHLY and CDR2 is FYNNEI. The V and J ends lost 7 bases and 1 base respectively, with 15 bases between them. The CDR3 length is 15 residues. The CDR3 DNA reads TGTGCCAGCACGAACGGGCCGAGGGGCACAGATACGCAGTATTTT. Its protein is CASTNGPRGTDTQYF. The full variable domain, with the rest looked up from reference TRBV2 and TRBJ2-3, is EPEVTQTPSHQVTQMGQEVILRCVPISNHLYFYWYRQILGQKVEFLVSFYNNEISEKSEIFDDQFSVERPDGSNFTLKIRSTKLEDSAMYFCASTNGPRGTDTQYFGPGTRLTVL.

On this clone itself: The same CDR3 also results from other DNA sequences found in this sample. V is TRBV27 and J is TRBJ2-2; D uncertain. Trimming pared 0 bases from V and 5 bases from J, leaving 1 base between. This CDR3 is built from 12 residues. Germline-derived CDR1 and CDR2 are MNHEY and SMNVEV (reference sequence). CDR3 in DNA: TGTGCCAGCAGTTTATCGACCGGGGAGCTGTTTTTT. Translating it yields CASSLSTGELFF.

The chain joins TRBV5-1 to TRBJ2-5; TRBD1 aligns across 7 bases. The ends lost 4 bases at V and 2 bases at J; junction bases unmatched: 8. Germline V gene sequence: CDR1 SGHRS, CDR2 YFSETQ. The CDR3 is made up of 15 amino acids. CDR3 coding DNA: TGCGCCAGCAGCGAAGACAGGGCCCTTCAAGAGACCCAGTACTTC. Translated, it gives CASSEDRALQETQYF.

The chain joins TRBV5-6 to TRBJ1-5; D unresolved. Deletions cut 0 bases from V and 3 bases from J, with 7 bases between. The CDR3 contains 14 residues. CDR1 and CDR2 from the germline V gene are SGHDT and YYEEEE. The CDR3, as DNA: TGTGCCAGCAGCTTGGGGGATATCAATCAGCCCCAGCATTTT. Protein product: CASSLGDINQPQHF.